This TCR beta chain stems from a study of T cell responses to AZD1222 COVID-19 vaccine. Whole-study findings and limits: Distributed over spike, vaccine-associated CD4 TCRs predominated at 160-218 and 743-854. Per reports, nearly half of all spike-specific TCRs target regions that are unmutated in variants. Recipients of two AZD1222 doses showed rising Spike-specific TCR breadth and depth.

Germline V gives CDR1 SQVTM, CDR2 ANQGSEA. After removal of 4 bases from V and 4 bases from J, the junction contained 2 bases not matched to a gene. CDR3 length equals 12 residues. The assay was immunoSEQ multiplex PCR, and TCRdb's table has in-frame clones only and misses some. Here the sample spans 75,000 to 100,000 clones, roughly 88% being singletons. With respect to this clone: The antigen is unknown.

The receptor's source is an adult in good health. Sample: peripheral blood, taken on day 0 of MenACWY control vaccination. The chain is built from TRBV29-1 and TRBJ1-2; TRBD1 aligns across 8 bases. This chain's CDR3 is CSVAGTGYGYTF. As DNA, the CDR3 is TGCAGCGTTGCTGGGACAGGCTATGGCTACACCTTC.